These 26 T cell receptor beta chains originate from one sample sequenced in a study of neurological immune-mediated disorders. TCRdb reprocessed the 5' RACE reads with MiXCR, giving one entry per CDR3 protein. The table shows approximately 100,000 distinct CDR3 sequences, with 3% to 4% occurring only once. Sequenced: PBMCs. Source of these receptors: a woman aged 45-65 years with multiple sclerosis.

This clonotype came up many times. CDR3 sequence: CASSPNKGNQPQHF. For the CDR3, the DNA is TGTGCCAGCTCACCAAATAAGGGCAATCAGCCCCAGCATTTT. The V gene is TRBV18, the J gene TRBJ1-5, with D uncertain. This CDR3 is built from 14 residues. Germline V CDR1 and CDR2: KGHSH, LQKENI. Between the trimmed V and J ends, which lost 2 bases and 2 bases, there was a span of 7 bases.

This clonotype was seen repeatedly, ten times or more. This rearrangement joins TRBV9 to TRBJ2-6; D remains unclear. Per germline, CDR1 SGDLS and CDR2 YYNGEE. V lost 4 bases and J lost 1, with 6 bases in between. This CDR3 has 14 residues. CDR3 sequence: CASSFSSGANVLTF. DNA of the CDR3: TGTGCCAGCAGCTTCTCGTCTGGGGCCAACGTCCTGACTTTC.

This clonotype was found many times. The chain links TRBV20-1 to TRBJ2-3; D is possibly TRBD2 (6 bases). Germline assignment: CDR1 DFQATT and CDR2 SNEGSKA (reference sequence). The V gene lost 5 bases and the J gene lost 1 base, with 16 bases spanning the gap. CDR3 length: 15 residues. CDR3 in amino acids: CSAPEGGSRTDTQYF. In DNA, the CDR3 is TGCAGTGCTCCGGAGGGAGGCAGCCGCACAGATACGCAGTATTTT.

This clonotype was counted at least ten times. The V and J genes are TRBV3-1 and TRBJ2-3; TRBD2 matches 9 bases. Germline lookup yields CDR1 LGHDT and CDR2 YNNKEL (reference sequence). The CDR3 length is 16 residues. After removal of 0 bases from V and 1 base from J, the junction contained 2 bases not matched to a gene. CDR3 coding DNA: TGTGCCAGCAGCCAAGAATCTAGCGGGGGCACAGATACGCAGTATTTT. It is translated as CASSQESSGGTDTQYF.

This clonotype was observed many times. This chain links TRBV6-5 with TRBJ1-2; D ambiguous. V gave up 0 bases and J gave up 0 bases, with 8 bases separating them. There are 15 residues in the CDR3. From germline, CDR1 is MNHEY and CDR2 SVGAGI. CDR3 sequence: CASSYSVSTNYGYTF. CDR3 in DNA: TGTGCCAGCAGTTACTCGGTGTCAACTAACTATGGCTACACCTTC.

At least ten counts were recorded for this clonotype. This sequence joins TRBV5-1 and TRBJ2-7, with 9 bases aligning to TRBD1. Germline V CDR1 and CDR2: SGHRS, YFSETQ. There are 16 residues in the CDR3. V lost 3 bases to trimming and J lost 2 bases; unmatched junction nucleotides: 9. CDR3 residues: CASSWAAGTGTYEQYF. CDR3 nucleotide sequence: TGCGCCAGCAGCTGGGCCGCCGGGACAGGGACCTACGAGCAGTACTTC.

For this clonotype: A clone one base away is much larger, so this may be a read error. The chain has TRBV13 and TRBJ2-1, with 7 bases that match TRBD2. Germline V gives CDR1 PRHDT, CDR2 FYEKMQ (reference sequence). CDR3 length: 15 residues. The CDR3 reads CAISSWGGPYNEQFF. Here the CDR3 DNA reads TGTGCCATCAGCTCCTGGGGGGGTCCCTACAATGAGCAGTTCTTC.

This clonotype was observed many times. The genes are TRBV20-1 and TRBJ1-2; 7 bases are shared with TRBD1. The CDR3 loop spans 13 amino acids. V dropped 0 bases and J dropped 5; count of bases not matched to a gene: 3. Germline CDR1 and CDR2: DFQATT and SNEGSKA (reference sequence). In nucleotides, the CDR3 is TGCAGTGCTAGAGAGCCGACAGGGTATGGCTACACCTTC. Translation: CSAREPTGYGYTF.

At least ten counts were recorded for this clonotype. The chain uses TRBV20-1 and TRBJ1-2; no reliable D call. Germline V CDR1 and CDR2: DFQATT, SNEGSKA (reference sequence). This CDR3 spans 12 amino acids. With 6 bases removed from V and 0 bases from J, the gap between germline ends came to 8 bases. The CDR3 reads CSAPRANYGYTF. In DNA, the CDR3 is TGCAGTGCCCCTCGAGCTAACTATGGCTACACCTTC.

This clonotype was counted at least ten times. The chain combines TRBV6-2 or TRBV6-3 with TRBJ1-2; 9 positions match TRBD1. The CDR3 has 12 amino acids. V shed 6 bases and J 9 bases; nucleotides not matched to a gene: 5. Per germline, CDR1 MNHEY and CDR2 SVGEGT. The CDR3 region is CASRSDRGSYTF. The CDR3 DNA reads as TGTGCCAGCAGATCGGACAGGGGAAGCTACACCTTC.

This clonotype was detected ten times or more. This chain links TRBV7-2 with TRBJ2-2, with TRBD2 matching over 14 bases. This CDR3 region has 16 residues. V lost 6 bases, J lost 6 bases, and 6 bases stayed unmatched. The V gene's germline CDR1 is SGHTA and CDR2 FQGNSA. The CDR3: CASSPRLAGGAGELFF. The DNA for the CDR3 is TGTGCCAGCAGTCCTCGACTAGCGGGGGGGGCCGGGGAGCTGTTTTTT. Full variable domain (remainder filled in from reference TRBV7-2 and TRBJ2-2): GAGVSQSPSNKVTEKGKDVELRCDPISGHTALYWYRQSLGQGLEFLIYFQGNSAPDKSGLPSDRFSAERTGGSVSTLTIQRTQQEDSAVYLCASSPRLAGGAGELFFGEGSRLTVL.

This clonotype was recorded many times. The J gene is TRBJ2-3, the V gene TRBV20-1; TRBD2 matches at 8 bases. The CDR3 is 16 residues long. The germline V gene has CDR1 DFQATT and CDR2 SNEGSKA (reference sequence). Losses at the gene ends were 3 bases for V and 4 bases for J; bases not matched to a gene: 12. DNA for the CDR3: TGCAGTGCTAGTCCTACGGAGCGGGGGAATGCAGATACGCAGTATTTT. Translating gives CSASPTERGNADTQYF.

The sample holds many counts of this clonotype. The rearrangement uses TRBV3-1 and TRBJ2-3, with D maybe TRBD2 (7 bases). There are 16 residues in the CDR3. Germline V gene sequence: CDR1 LGHDT, CDR2 YNNKEL (reference sequence). Trimming cost V 2 bases and J 1 base, with 13 bases left between them. This chain's CDR3 is CASSQFGGGRTDTQYF. In DNA form, the CDR3 reads TGTGCCAGCAGCCAATTTGGCGGGGGCCGCACAGATACGCAGTATTTT.

Ten or more counts support this clonotype. This rearrangement joins TRBV5-1 to TRBJ1-4; no definite D call. From germline, CDR1 is SGHRS and CDR2 YFSETQ. V gave up 4 bases and J gave up 0 bases, with 7 bases separating them. The CDR3 spans 14 residues. CDR3 sequence reads: CASSRTATNEKLFF. Here the CDR3 DNA reads TGCGCCAGCAGCCGGACTGCAACTAATGAAAAACTGTTTTTT.

Many counts were recorded for this clonotype. The CDR3 sequence: CSARGLRGLANTGELFF. The DNA for the CDR3 is TGCAGTGCTAGAGGGTTAAGGGGGCTGGCGAACACCGGGGAGCTGTTTTTT. This chain links TRBV20-1 with TRBJ2-2; 7 nucleotides agree with TRBD1. Germline V gene lookup returns CDR1 DFQATT and CDR2 SNEGSKA (reference sequence). V shed 1 base and J 0 bases; nucleotides not matched to a gene: 8. This CDR3 comprises 17 residues.

In this sample, this clonotype turned up many times. CDR3 DNA: TGTGCCAGCAGTTCCGGGGGAACGACTGGGTTCTTC. Its translation is CASSSGGTTGFF. This rearrangement joins TRBV12-3 or TRBV12-4 to TRBJ2-1, with D possibly being TRBD2 (6 bases). The CDR3 consists of 12 residues. The V end was cut by 4 bases, the J end by 15 bases, with 16 bases between.

The table lists this clonotype with many counts. The V and J genes are TRBV20-1 and TRBJ2-3, with 7 bases matching TRBD2. Germline V gene lookup returns CDR1 DFQATT and CDR2 SNEGSKA (reference sequence). After removal of 0 bases from V and 4 bases from J, the junction contained 4 bases not matched to a gene. CDR3 length equals 14 residues. The DNA of the CDR3 is TGCAGTGCTAGAGACCCGACTAGCCCAGATACGCAGTATTTT. It translates to CSARDPTSPDTQYF.

This clonotype was seen repeatedly, ten times or more. The chain carries TRBV5-1 and TRBJ2-5; maybe TRBD2 (6 bases). Per the germline V gene, CDR1 is SGHRS and CDR2 is YFSETQ. The CDR3 length is 13 residues. Trimming shortened V by 5 bases and J by 5 bases, and 13 bases separated the two germline ends. CDR3 sequence (DNA): TGCGCCAGCAGGTTTGCTAGCGCTGAGACCCAGTACTTC. Protein sequence: CASRFASAETQYF.

There are many counts of this clonotype. The chain links TRBV7-9 to TRBJ2-4; 12 bases agree with TRBD2. J gave up 8 bases and V 1 base, and 3 bases lay outside the gene matches. The CDR3 loop spans 15 amino acids. In germline, CDR1 is SEHNR, CDR2 FQNEAQ (reference sequence). CDR3 in amino acids: CASSLVRLAGDIQYF. CDR3 sequence (DNA): TGTGCCAGCAGCTTAGTCCGACTAGCGGGGGACATTCAGTACTTC.

This clonotype was counted many times. V is TRBV7-8 and J is TRBJ2-3, with 7 bases matching TRBD1. Per germline, CDR1 SGHVS and CDR2 FQNEAQ. The CDR3 is 14 amino acids. The ends lost 4 bases at V and 0 bases at J; junction bases unmatched: 1. CDR3 residues: CASSSTGSTDTQYF. The CDR3 DNA is TGTGCCAGCAGCTCGACAGGGAGCACAGATACGCAGTATTTT.

This clonotype was seen repeatedly, ten times or more. This chain links TRBV20-1 with TRBJ2-5; TRBD2 aligns across 10 bases. The V and J ends lost 4 bases and 4 bases, in that order; junction bases with no gene match: 9. CDR3 length: 15 amino acids. Germline V CDR1 and CDR2: DFQATT, SNEGSKA (reference sequence). The CDR3 protein is CSATLWLAGAETQYF. For the CDR3, the DNA is TGCAGTGCTACTCTCTGGCTAGCGGGGGCAGAGACCCAGTACTTC.

This clonotype has a count of ten or more. V usage is TRBV5-6 and J usage is TRBJ2-1; tentatively, D is TRBD1 or TRBD2 (6 bases each). The germline CDR1 and CDR2 sequences are SGHDT and YYEEEE. V was trimmed by 0 bases and J by 8 bases, leaving 15 bases between them. CDR3 length equals 15 residues. The CDR3 loop reads CASSLGRLRGDEQFF. DNA for the CDR3: TGTGCCAGCAGCTTGGGGCGCTTAAGGGGGGATGAGCAGTTCTTC.

This clonotype was recorded at least ten times. The chain uses TRBV7-9 and TRBJ1-4; D not certain. This CDR3 contains 15 residues. Germline V CDR1 and CDR2: SEHNR, FQNEAQ (reference sequence). The V end was cut by 2 bases, the J end by 5 bases, with 12 bases between. CDR3 sequence reads: CASSLSRFSNEKLFF. In nucleotides, the CDR3 is TGTGCCAGCAGCTTATCGAGGTTCTCCAATGAAAAACTGTTTTTT.

This clonotype was counted many times. The chain joins TRBV7-6 to TRBJ1-5; TRBD1 matches at 9 bases. The CDR3 spans 15 residues. V trimming: 5 bases; J trimming: 5 bases; junction bases outside the gene matches: 7. Germline V gene lookup returns CDR1 SGHVS and CDR2 FNYEAQ. The CDR3 reads CASSDRDRAHQPQHF. The CDR3 DNA reads as TGTGCCAGCAGCGACCGGGACAGGGCTCATCAGCCCCAGCATTTT. Full variable domain (rest looked up from reference TRBV7-6 and TRBJ1-5): GAGVSQSPRYKVTKRGQDVALRCDPISGHVSLYWYRQALGQGPEFLTYFNYEAQQDKSGLPNDRFSAERPEGSISTLTIQRTEQRDSAMYRCASSDRDRAHQPQHFGDGTRLSIL.

This clonotype was observed many times. The gene calls are TRBV5-1 and TRBJ2-3; no reliable D call. This CDR3 comprises 16 residues. The V gene's germline CDR1 is SGHRS and CDR2 YFSETQ. Trimming cost V 4 bases and J 3 bases, with 18 bases left between them. CDR3 sequence reads: CASSAMTLGLTDTQYF. The CDR3 DNA reads as TGCGCCAGCAGCGCGATGACCCTGGGTTTGACAGATACGCAGTATTTT. The entire variable domain, with the rest obtained from reference TRBV5-1 and TRBJ2-3, is as follows: KAGVTQTPRYLIKTRGQQVTLSCSPISGHRSVSWYQQTPGQGLQFLFEYFSETQRNKGNFPGRFSGRQFSNSRSEMNVSTLELGDSALYLCASSAMTLGLTDTQYFGPGTRLTVL.

This clonotype was seen at least ten times. Here the CDR3 DNA reads TGCAGTGCTCCCAGGACGGCCCAAACCTACGAGCAGTACTTC. The encoded protein is CSAPRTAQTYEQYF. This chain joins TRBV20-1 and TRBJ2-7, with D uncertain. CDR3 length: 14 amino acids. Trimming shortened V by 5 bases and J by 2 bases, and 16 bases separated the two germline ends. Per germline, CDR1 DFQATT and CDR2 SNEGSKA (reference sequence).